Below are 31 T cell receptor beta chains sequenced from a single sample in a study of OX40 agonist ivuxolimab in advanced cancers. Some clones are missing from TCRdb's copy, which holds only in-frame ones; the method was immunoSEQ multiplex PCR. The sample shows around 60,000 clones, around 89% of them seen only once. Specimen: CD4+ or CD8+ T cells sorted from blood, collected in a trial of the OX40 agonist ivuxolimab. The receptors shown here come from an adult with an advanced solid tumor such as melanoma, head and neck, liver or kidney cancer.

The CDR3: CASSLGQVTYEQYF. The CDR3 DNA reads as TGTGCCAGCAGCCTAGGACAGGTTACCTACGAGCAGTACTTC. V usage is TRBV11-2 and J usage is TRBJ2-7, with 7 bases matching TRBD1. This CDR3 has 14 residues. Trimming took 5 bases from V and 2 from J; bases not matched to a gene: 6. Germline CDR1 SGHAT, CDR2 FQNNGV.

The rearrangement joins TRBV5-3 to TRBJ1-1; 8 bases map to TRBD1. TRBV5-3 is noted as an ORF with a role that remains uncertain. This CDR3 region has 17 residues. Trimming took 0 bases from V and 2 from J; bases not matched to a gene: 9. CDR3 nucleotides: TGTGCCAGAAGCTTGGCCGGATTACAGGGGGTCAACACTGAAGCTTTCTTT. It codes for CARSLAGLQGVNTEAFF.

This clone has only one observation. This sequence joins TRBV27 and TRBJ2-5; 7 bases fit TRBD1. CDR3 length equals 15 residues. The germline V gene has CDR1 MNHEY and CDR2 SMNVEV (reference sequence). J gave up 4 bases and V 8 bases, and 13 bases lay outside the gene matches. Written as DNA, the CDR3 is TGTGCCAGCGGAGAGGGGGCGAGGGTGGGAGAGACCCAGTACTTC. This codes for CASGEGARVGETQYF.

The chain has TRBV27 and TRBJ1-1; D is undetermined. V was pared by 0 bases and J by 5 bases, with 7 bases between. Germline V gene data show CDR1 as MNHEY and CDR2 as SMNVEV (reference sequence). The CDR3 is made up of 13 amino acids. As DNA, the CDR3 is TGTGCCAGCAGTTTATCGGGCAGGACTGAAGCTTTCTTT. It codes for CASSLSGRTEAFF.

The rearrangement uses TRBV4-2 and TRBJ2-6, with 8 bases aligning to TRBD2. The trim removed 4 bases at V and 4 bases at J, leaving 6 bases unmatched. CDR3 length: 16 residues. The germline gives CDR1 LGHNA, CDR2 YNFKEQ. The CDR3 DNA is TGTGCCAGCAGCCTCATTAGCGGGACCGGGGCCAACGTCCTGACTTTC. Its protein is CASSLISGTGANVLTF.

The chain carries TRBV28 and TRBJ2-1; a weak D match, TRBD2 (5 bases). V lost 5 bases to trimming and J lost 3 bases, with 11 bases between them. The CDR3 spans 14 residues. Germline V gene lookup returns CDR1 MDHEN and CDR2 SYDVKM. The CDR3 is CASSVSGLYNEQFF. CDR3 nucleotide sequence: TGTGCCAGCAGTGTGAGCGGCCTCTACAATGAGCAGTTCTTC.

This chain connects TRBV7-9 to TRBJ2-1, with D hard to call. V lost 5 bases to trimming and J lost 6 bases, with 5 bases between them. CDR1 is SEHNR, CDR2 FQNEAQ, per germline (reference sequence). CDR3 length: 11 amino acids. This CDR3 is CASSALNEQFF. In DNA, the CDR3 is TGTGCCAGCAGCGCCCTCAATGAGCAGTTCTTC.

The chain uses TRBV7-3 and TRBJ2-7; 10 bases agree with TRBD2. This CDR3 is built from 15 residues. After removal of 4 bases from V and 7 bases from J, the junction contained 10 bases not matched to a gene. CDR1 is SGHTA and CDR2 is FQGTGA in the germline V gene. The CDR3 DNA reads TGTGCCAGCAGCTCGCCCGCTAGCGGGAGATGGGAGCAGTACTTC. Amino acid sequence: CASSSPASGRWEQYF.

V usage is TRBV7-9 and J usage is TRBJ2-2, with D possibly being TRBD1 (5 bases). Germline V lookup: CDR1 SEHNR, CDR2 FQNEAQ (reference sequence). This CDR3 is built from 13 residues. Trimming stripped 5 bases from V and 6 bases from J, with 10 bases between. CDR3 sequence (DNA): TGTGCCAGCAGCACCCAGGGTGCCGGGGAGCTGTTTTTT. Its translation is CASSTQGAGELFF.

The chain is built from TRBV6-4 and TRBJ2-3, with TRBD2 matching over 10 bases. In germline, CDR1 is MRHNA, CDR2 SNTAGT. The CDR3 extends over 15 amino acids. The V gene end was trimmed by 6 bases and the J gene end by 0 bases; junction bases not matched to a gene: 3. The CDR3 DNA reads as TGTGCCAGCAGGGTTAGCGGGAGGAGCACAGATACGCAGTATTTT. This sequence encodes CASRVSGRSTDTQYF.

The rearrangement links TRBV5-4 to TRBJ2-3; 14 bases align to TRBD2. With V trimmed by 4 bases and J by 5 bases, 3 bases remained unmatched. This CDR3 region has 15 residues. Germline-derived CDR1 and CDR2 are SGHNT and YYREEE (reference sequence). Here the CDR3 DNA reads TGTGCCAGCAGCCGGACTAGCGGGAGGAGAGATACGCAGTATTTT. Its protein product is CASSRTSGRRDTQYF.

The chain links TRBV7-9 to TRBJ2-7; D unresolved. The V gene's germline CDR1 is SEHNR and CDR2 FQNEAQ (reference sequence). Trimming shortened V by 1 base and J by 2 bases, and 15 bases separated the two germline ends. This CDR3 contains 16 residues. The CDR3 loop reads CASSLEGSAETYEQYF. CDR3 bases: TGTGCCAGCAGCTTAGAGGGTTCGGCTGAAACCTACGAGCAGTACTTC.

This chain uses TRBV4-2 with TRBJ2-2; D perhaps matches TRBD1 (6 bases). CDR3 length: 16 residues. The V gene lost 4 bases and the J gene lost 5 bases, with 17 bases spanning the gap. Germline CDR1 and CDR2: LGHNA and YNFKEQ. CDR3 nucleotides: TGTGCCAGCAGCCCGGATGAATACAGGGAAACCGGGGAGCTGTTTTTT. Its translation is CASSPDEYRETGELFF.

V usage is TRBV7-3 and J usage is TRBJ1-1, with D unclear. Trimming left V 1 base short and J 4 bases short, with 13 bases between. CDR3 length: 15 amino acids. Germline-derived CDR1 and CDR2 are SGHTA and FQGTGA. Written as DNA, the CDR3 is TGTGCCAGCAGCTTAAACCCAGGCGGCACCACTGAAGCTTTCTTT. Translation: CASSLNPGGTTEAFF.

This clone was picked up one time. The rearrangement joins TRBV18 to TRBJ2-7, with D possibly TRBD2 on 7 matching bases. V lost 5 bases and J lost 7, with 24 bases in between. CDR1 is KGHSH and CDR2 is LQKENI in the germline V gene. This CDR3 comprises 16 residues. CDR3 nucleotide sequence: TGTGCCAGCTCATGGGGACCCCGGGGGGCACTAGTGGAGCAGTACTTC. Protein product: CASSWGPRGALVEQYF.

The chain employs TRBV4-3 and TRBJ2-1; D is perhaps TRBD2 (6 bases). CDR3 length equals 14 residues. From germline, CDR1 is LGHNA and CDR2 YSLEER. V was cut by 3 bases and J by 8 bases, with 14 bases left in between. The CDR3 sequence is CASSQRLGAHEQFF. In nucleotides, the CDR3 is TGCGCCAGCAGCCAGCGACTAGGTGCCCATGAGCAGTTCTTC.

The CDR3 reads CASSIVDKSSNQPQHF. In DNA form, the CDR3 reads TGTGCCAGTAGTATAGTGGACAAAAGCAGCAATCAGCCCCAGCATTTT. The chain employs TRBV19 and TRBJ1-5; maybe TRBD1 (5 bases). This CDR3 is built from 16 residues. The V end lost 1 base, the J end lost 1 base, and 11 bases lay between the germline ends. Germline V gives CDR1 LNHDA, CDR2 SQIVND (reference sequence).

V usage is TRBV7-9 and J usage is TRBJ1-6; weak D call: TRBD1 (6 bases). The V gene lost 1 base and the J gene lost 13 bases, with 14 bases spanning the gap. The germline V gene encodes CDR1 SEHNR and CDR2 FQNEAQ (reference sequence). There are 14 residues in the CDR3. In DNA form, the CDR3 reads TGTGCCAGCAGCTTAGTGGAGGGGACAAGGCCCCTCCACTTT. It yields the protein CASSLVEGTRPLHF.

V and J are TRBV11-2 and TRBJ2-1, with 8 bases fitting TRBD2. The germline CDR1 and CDR2 sequences are SGHAT and FQNNGV. The CDR3 covers 15 residues. The V segment lost 3 bases and the J segment 7 bases; nucleotides outside the gene matches: 8. CDR3 in DNA: TGTGCCAGCAGCTTGGGGACCGGGACTAGGAATGAGCAGTTCTTC. Translated, it gives CASSLGTGTRNEQFF.

J is TRBJ2-7 and V is TRBV28; D is ambiguous. Germline V gives CDR1 MDHEN, CDR2 SYDVKM. Trimming took off 3 bases at V and 4 bases at J, with 10 bases between the two ends. The length of the CDR3 is 13 residues. The CDR3 is CASSFPAGYEQYF. CDR3 bases: TGTGCCAGCAGTTTTCCAGCCGGATACGAGCAGTACTTC.

The chain joins TRBV5-6 to TRBJ2-7; D might be TRBD1 or TRBD2, each matching 5 bases. The CDR3 has 13 amino acids. Germline V CDR1 and CDR2: SGHDT, YYEEEE. Trimming left V 3 bases short and J 3 bases short, with 10 bases between. The DNA of the CDR3 is TGTGCCAGCAGCTCCAGGGACCACTACGAGCAGTACTTC. Its protein is CASSSRDHYEQYF.

The chain combines TRBV9 with TRBJ2-3; 8 nucleotides align to TRBD2. The CDR3 runs to 16 residues. Trimming took 3 bases from V and 0 from J; bases not matched to a gene: 6. From germline, CDR1 is SGDLS and CDR2 YYNGEE. CDR3 loop: CASSEIAGTSTDTQYF. In nucleotides, the CDR3 is TGTGCCAGCAGCGAGATAGCGGGAACTAGCACAGATACGCAGTATTTT.

V gene TRBV27 combines with J gene TRBJ2-5; no firm D call. This CDR3 contains 14 residues. The germline V and J ends were trimmed by 2 bases and 5 bases, with 12 bases remaining between them. CDR1 and CDR2 from the germline V gene are MNHEY and SMNVEV (reference sequence). CDR3 in DNA: TGTGCCAGCAGTTTAAGGGCAGAGTATGAGACCCAGTACTTC. Encoded protein: CASSLRAEYETQYF.

V usage is TRBV4-3 and J usage is TRBJ2-3; 7 bases align to TRBD2. The germline gives CDR1 LGHNA, CDR2 YSLEER. The CDR3 has 15 amino acids. J was trimmed by 1 base and V by 5 bases; bases with no gene match: 6. The CDR3, as DNA: TGCGCCAGCAGCTCCACGAGCGGGGGCACAGATACGCAGTATTTT. It specifies CASSSTSGGTDTQYF.

V usage is TRBV21-1 and J usage is TRBJ2-7. TRBV21-1 constitutes a pseudogene. The CDR3 extends over 13 amino acids. The CDR3 sequence: CASSKFGFYEQYF. Here the CDR3 DNA reads TGTGCCAGCAGCAAATTTGGGTTCTACGAGCAGTACTTC.

This chain joins TRBV27 and TRBJ2-1, with a weak D call TRBD2 (5 bases). The CDR3 has 15 residues. Germline V gene lookup returns CDR1 MNHEY and CDR2 SMNVEV (reference sequence). With 6 bases removed from V and 0 bases from J, the gap between germline ends came to 12 bases. CDR3: CASRPGKSSYNEQFF. In DNA, the CDR3 is TGTGCCAGCAGACCGGGGAAGAGCTCCTACAATGAGCAGTTCTTC.

The J gene is TRBJ2-7, the V gene TRBV7-9, with TRBD2 matching 8 bases. Germline loops: CDR1 SEHNR, CDR2 FQNEAQ (reference sequence). This CDR3 comprises 13 residues. V was clipped by 9 bases and J by 4 bases; unmatched bases: 8. CDR3 nucleotides: TGTGCCAGTAGCGGGGCTGTTTCATACGAGCAGTACTTC. This translates into CASSGAVSYEQYF.

The chain employs TRBV14 and TRBJ2-7, with 9 nucleotides matching TRBD2. The germline V gene has CDR1 SGHDN and CDR2 FVKESK. This CDR3 comprises 20 residues. Trimming cost V 0 bases and J 1 base; bases outside gene matches: 16. This CDR3 is CASSQDGIGLAGPRSYEQYF. CDR3 coding DNA: TGTGCCAGCAGCCAAGATGGCATCGGGCTAGCGGGGCCCCGGTCCTACGAGCAGTACTTC. Supplemented by reference TRBV14 and TRBJ2-7, the full variable domain reads EAGVTQFPSHSVIEKGQTVTLRCDPISGHDNLYWYRRVMGKEIKFLLHFVKESKQDESGMPNNRFLAERTGGTYSTLKVQPAELEDSGVYFCASSQDGIGLAGPRSYEQYFGPGTRLTVT.

V and J are TRBV21-1 and TRBJ1-1. TRBV21-1 represents a pseudogene. The CDR3 extends over 14 amino acids. For the CDR3, the DNA is TGTGCCAGCAGCAAAGTGGACGGAGGGACTGAAGCTTTCTTT. It yields the protein CASSKVDGGTEAFF.

V gene TRBV9 combines with J gene TRBJ2-1; 11 positions match TRBD2. The ends lost 4 bases at V and 9 bases at J; junction bases unmatched: 9. CDR3 size: 15 residues. Germline V gene sequence: CDR1 SGDLS, CDR2 YYNGEE. The CDR3, as DNA: TGTGCCAGCAGCCCAACTAGCGGGAGTGCCAGTGAGCAGTTCTTC. This gives the protein CASSPTSGSASEQFF.

The DNA of the CDR3 is TGTGCCGTCAGCAGCGGGATGATCAACGAGCAGTACTTC. Translation gives CAVSSGMINEQYF. The chain couples TRBV11-3 to TRBJ2-7, with TRBD2 matching over 7 bases. The length of the CDR3 is 13 residues. Germline CDR1 reads SGHNT; CDR2 reads YENEEA. J gave up 5 bases and V 11 bases, and 12 bases lay outside the gene matches.